Presented here are 12 T cell receptor beta chains from one specimen sequenced in a study of a mutant IDH1 vaccine in newly diagnosed glioma. Measured with immunoSEQ multiplex PCR; TCRdb has only the in-frame clones, and not every one. The sample yields 40,000 to 45,000 clones, under 80% seen once. No cognate antigen is known for these TCRs. Documented time point: week 23, last vaccination. The investigators gave 300 ug of mutant IDH1 20-mer peptide in each vaccine dose, together with topical imiquimod. Sample: PBMCs, taken from a glioma patient whose treatment included an IDH1 peptide vaccine. The source is a man in his fifties or sixties with glioma.

The chain is built from TRBV14 and TRBJ1-1; D unresolved. This CDR3 has 14 amino acids. Trimming left V 1 base short and J 0 bases short, with 6 bases between. Germline CDR1 is SGHDN and CDR2 is FVKESK. The CDR3 loop reads CASSQGRMNTEAFF. CDR3 nucleotides: TGTGCCAGCAGCCAAGGCCGGATGAACACTGAAGCTTTCTTT.

The chain couples TRBV18 to TRBJ2-5; D is undetermined. V lost 0 bases, J lost 1 base, and 6 bases lay in between. CDR3 length: 14 amino acids. Germline V gene lookup returns CDR1 KGHSH and CDR2 LQKENI. This CDR3 is CASSPPMSQETQYF. In DNA form, the CDR3 reads TGTGCCAGCTCACCACCCATGAGCCAAGAGACCCAGTACTTC.

The V gene is TRBV7-2, the J gene TRBJ1-1; D gene ambiguous. The CDR3 consists of 14 residues. V dropped 1 base and J dropped 1 base, with 7 bases sitting between them. Germline V lookup: CDR1 SGHTA, CDR2 FQGNSA. CDR3 in DNA: TGTGCCAGCAGCTTAGGCACCCAGAACACTGAAGCTTTCTTT. It codes for CASSLGTQNTEAFF. The variable domain in full, completed from reference TRBV7-2 and TRBJ1-1, reads GAGVSQSPSNKVTEKGKDVELRCDPISGHTALYWYRQSLGQGLEFLIYFQGNSAPDKSGLPSDRFSAERTGGSVSTLTIQRTQQEDSAVYLCASSLGTQNTEAFFGQGTRLTVV.

The V gene is TRBV10-2, the J gene TRBJ1-1; D remains unclear. Germline V lookup: CDR1 WSHSY, CDR2 SAAADI. CDR3 length: 13 amino acids. Between the trimmed V and J ends, which lost 0 bases and 4 bases, there was a span of 6 bases. CDR3 residues: CASSESIGTEAFF. Written as DNA, the CDR3 is TGCGCCAGCAGTGAGTCGATCGGCACTGAAGCTTTCTTT.

This clone was recorded once. The chain joins TRBV6-6 to TRBJ1-1; D remains ambiguous. CDR3 length: 13 amino acids. V was cut by 0 bases and J by 4 bases, with 6 bases left in between. The germline V gene has CDR1 MNHNY and CDR2 SVGAGI (reference sequence). CDR3 DNA sequence: TGTGCCAGCAGTTACTCTGCGGGCACTGAAGCTTTCTTT. Protein: CASSYSAGTEAFF.

This clone was recorded a few times. The chain recombines TRBV27 with TRBJ1-2; D possibly corresponds to TRBD1 (5 bases). Germline CDR1 is MNHEY and CDR2 is SMNVEV (reference sequence). Between the trimmed V and J ends, which lost 6 bases and 4 bases, there was a span of 12 bases. This CDR3 is built from 13 residues. CDR3 residues: CASRVGLGYGYTF. In DNA, the CDR3 is TGTGCCAGCAGGGTGGGGCTTGGCTATGGCTACACCTTC.

Written as DNA, the CDR3 is TGTGCCAGCAGTGAGGGGTCTGAAAAACTGTTTTTT. The encoded protein is CASSEGSEKLFF. This sequence joins TRBV2 and TRBJ1-4; D is unresolved. CDR3 length: 12 residues. Trimming shortened V by 3 bases and J by 7 bases, and 6 bases separated the two germline ends. Germline values: CDR1 SNHLY, CDR2 FYNNEI.

CDR3 sequence (DNA): TGTGCCAGCAGCTTAGTACAGAACTATGGCTACACCTTC. This encodes CASSLVQNYGYTF. The gene calls are TRBV7-8 and TRBJ1-2; no clear D gene. CDR3 length: 13 residues. V was cut by 1 base and J by 2 bases, with 5 bases left in between. Germline loops: CDR1 SGHVS, CDR2 FQNEAQ.

V is TRBV19 and J is TRBJ1-6, with D tentatively TRBD1 (6 bases). The germline CDR1 and CDR2 sequences are LNHDA and SQIVND (reference sequence). The CDR3 is 15 residues long. Trimming shortened V by 1 base and J by 7 bases, and 11 bases separated the two germline ends. CDR3 amino acids: CASSIGRGENSPLHF. For the CDR3, the DNA is TGTGCCAGTAGTATAGGCAGGGGTGAGAATTCACCCCTCCACTTT.

The chain is built from TRBV18 and TRBJ1-1; no firm D call. This CDR3 has 13 amino acids. Trimming pared 3 bases from V and 5 bases from J, leaving 10 bases between. In germline, CDR1 is KGHSH, CDR2 LQKENI. CDR3 loop: CASSPSKETEAFF. The CDR3 DNA is TGTGCCAGCTCACCGAGCAAAGAGACTGAAGCTTTCTTT.

CDR3: CASSFDRAYEQYF. The CDR3 DNA follows: TGCGCCAGCAGCTTCGACAGAGCCTACGAGCAGTACTTC. The J gene is TRBJ2-7, the V gene TRBV5-1; maybe TRBD1 (5 bases). Trimming removed 2 bases at V and 2 bases at J, with 8 bases between. CDR1 SGHRS and CDR2 YFSETQ come from the germline V gene. This CDR3 is built from 13 residues.

This clone was recorded once. This chain joins TRBV7-3 and TRBJ2-3, with TRBD1 matching over 8 bases. Germline loops: CDR1 SGHTA, CDR2 FQGTGA. This CDR3 has 14 residues. V trimming: 5 bases; J trimming: 6 bases; junction bases outside the gene matches: 7. The CDR3 spells CASSRGTGPDTQYF. For the CDR3, the DNA is TGTGCCAGCAGCAGAGGGACAGGACCGGATACGCAGTATTTT.